The 32 T cell receptor beta chains in this list originate from one sample, sequenced in a study of blood T cells in healthy people across ages. A second about 7 to 11 cycle PCR used barcoded and J-beta primers. From the 5' RACE reads, TCRdb called clonotypes with MiXCR, one entry per CDR3 protein. The repertoire holds hundreds of thousands of distinct CDR3 sequences, with around 48% as singletons. What was sequenced was blood. The origin of the receptors is a man aged 80 or over in good health.

This clonotype was counted ten times or more. This chain uses TRBV6-5 with TRBJ2-1; no definite D call. There are 15 residues in the CDR3. CDR1 is MNHEY and CDR2 is SVGAGI in the germline V gene. V lost 8 bases to trimming and J lost 0 bases, with 14 bases between them. The CDR3 DNA reads TGTGCCAGCCGGAAAGACGTCTACTCCTACAATGAGCAGTTCTTC. Protein sequence: CASRKDVYSYNEQFF.

The V and J genes are TRBV20-1 and TRBJ2-1; TRBD1 agrees at 7 bases. Germline V gives CDR1 DFQATT, CDR2 SNEGSKA (reference sequence). Germline trimming cut 6 bases from V and 0 bases from J; bases unmatched to any gene: 5. The CDR3 contains 14 residues. The CDR3 here is CSAAGGFSYNEQFF. The CDR3 region has the DNA TGCAGTGCGGCAGGGGGATTCTCCTACAATGAGCAGTTCTTC.

Written as DNA, the CDR3 is TGTGCCACCAGCAGATCCGGGTTGAGCAATCAGCCCCAGCATTTT. It encodes CATSRSGLSNQPQHF. The chain couples TRBV15 to TRBJ1-5; D call uncertain. Germline CDR1 and CDR2: LNHNV and YYDKDF (reference sequence). The V end was cut by 2 bases, the J end by 1 base, with 9 bases between. This CDR3 is 15 amino acids long.

This clonotype appeared a few times. CDR3 protein: CASTTAGRTDTQYF. The CDR3 DNA reads TGCGCCAGCACAACAGCGGGGCGCACAGATACGCAGTATTTT. The V gene is TRBV10-2, the J gene TRBJ2-3; 7 bases are shared with TRBD2. Germline loops: CDR1 WSHSY, CDR2 SAAADI. CDR3 length: 14 amino acids. V shed 7 bases, J shed 1 base, and the junction held 5 bases outside the gene matches.

The chain recombines TRBV29-1 with TRBJ1-4, with D tentatively TRBD1 (6 bases). Trimming left V 6 bases short and J 5 bases short, with 16 bases between. The CDR3 loop spans 14 amino acids. Per germline, CDR1 SQVTM and CDR2 ANQGSEA. The chain's CDR3 is CSVLRDTENEKLFF. Here the CDR3 DNA reads TGCAGCGTGCTACGGGACACCGAAAATGAAAAACTGTTTTTT.

This clonotype was observed at least ten times. The chain joins TRBV20-1 to TRBJ2-1; D is perhaps TRBD2 (6 bases). CDR3 length: 14 amino acids. Germline loops: CDR1 DFQATT, CDR2 SNEGSKA (reference sequence). The V end lost 5 bases, the J end lost 9 bases, and 20 bases lay between the germline ends. CDR3 coding DNA: TGCAGTGCTCTGGGCGGCCTAGCGATCGGTGAGCAGTTCTTC. Translated, it gives CSALGGLAIGEQFF.

Only one count was recorded for this clonotype. The chain joins TRBV29-1 to TRBJ2-1; D is undetermined. Looked up from germline, CDR1 is SQVTM and CDR2 is ANQGSEA. This CDR3 has 12 amino acids. Trimming removed 4 bases at V and 10 bases at J, with 14 bases between. The CDR3 DNA reads TGCAGCGTTGGGTGGGCAGGCGCCGAGCAGTTCTTC. Its protein product is CSVGWAGAEQFF.

The chain carries TRBV20-1 and TRBJ2-5; no firm D call. The CDR3 runs to 13 residues. The germline CDR1 and CDR2 sequences are DFQATT and SNEGSKA (reference sequence). Trimming took 3 bases from V and 0 from J, leaving 8 bases between them. CDR3 sequence: CSASGSYQETQYF. CDR3 in DNA: TGCAGTGCTAGTGGCAGCTACCAAGAGACCCAGTACTTC.

The rearrangement joins TRBV20-1 to TRBJ2-1; 8 bases map to TRBD2. The V and J ends lost 3 bases and 5 bases, in that order; junction bases with no gene match: 9. The CDR3 is 15 residues long. CDR1 is DFQATT, CDR2 SNEGSKA, per germline (reference sequence). CDR3 residues: CSARQGLGINNEQFF. The CDR3, as DNA: TGCAGTGCTAGGCAGGGACTAGGGATCAACAATGAGCAGTTCTTC.

The V call is TRBV9, the J call TRBJ2-3, with 11 positions matching TRBD2. V gave up 6 bases and J gave up 5 bases; unmatched junction bases: 8. Germline CDR1 is SGDLS and CDR2 is YYNGEE. The CDR3 sequence is 15 residues long. CDR3 coding DNA: TGTGCCAGCAACTATAGCGGGGGGGATGGAGATACGCAGTATTTT. This gives the protein CASNYSGGDGDTQYF. The variable domain in full, completed from reference TRBV9 and TRBJ2-3, reads DSGVTQTPKHLITATGQRVTLRCSPRSGDLSVYWYQQSLDQGLQFLIQYYNGEERAKGNILERFSAQQFPDLHSELNLSSLELGDSALYFCASNYSGGDGDTQYFGPGTRLTVL.

This clonotype showed up just once. An end of the junction does not agree with germline; a read error may underlie this. The gene calls are TRBV28 and TRBJ2-7; D is perhaps TRBD2 (5 bases). There are 15 residues in the CDR3. Germline CDR1 MDHEN, CDR2 SYDVKM. This CDR3 is CASSSSGGFSYVQYF. The CDR3 nucleotides are TGTGCCAGCAGTTCCAGCGGCGGGTTTTCCTACGTGCAGTACTTC.

This clonotype was observed a few times. A clone one base away is much larger, so this may be a read error. The gene calls are TRBV6-5 and TRBJ2-5, with D unresolved. The CDR3 has 16 residues. Germline lookup yields CDR1 MNHEY and CDR2 SVGAGI. V was shortened by 6 bases and J by 5 bases, with 22 bases between the two germline ends. CDR3 DNA: TGTGCCAGCAGCCGCGGCTCCGGGCCATTTAGGGAGACCCAGTACTTC. Translated: CASSRGSGPFRETQYF.

This clonotype was picked up one time. This clone may be a read error of a much larger clone one base away. This chain joins TRBV11-2 and TRBJ2-3, with D hard to call. Germline loops: CDR1 SGHAT, CDR2 FQNNGV. The CDR3 length is 13 residues. V was trimmed by 6 bases and J by 0 bases, leaving 7 bases between them. CDR3 amino acids: CASRQRSTDTQYF. The DNA for the CDR3 is TGTGCCAGCAGACAGAGGAGCACAGATACGCAGTATTTT. The full variable domain, in which reference TRBV11-2 and TRBJ2-3 provide the parts outside the CDR3, is EAGVAQSPRYKIIEKRQSVAFWCNPISGHATLYWYQQILGQGPKLLIQFQNNGVVDDSQLPKDRFSAERLKGVDSTLKIQPAKLEDSAVYLCASRQRSTDTQYFGPGTRLTVL.

CDR3 residues: CSARTMGDNKYF. CDR3 coding DNA: TGCAGTGCTCGAACCATGGGGGACAACAAGTACTTC. The chain couples TRBV20-1 to TRBJ2-5, with a possible D match to TRBD1 (6 bases). Trimming removed 5 bases from V and 12 bases from J, with 19 bases in between. Per germline, CDR1 DFQATT and CDR2 SNEGSKA (reference sequence). This CDR3 comprises 12 residues.

The chain carries TRBV7-9 and TRBJ1-1; tentative D call: TRBD1 (5 bases). Germline V gene lookup returns CDR1 SEHNR and CDR2 FQNEAQ (reference sequence). The CDR3 runs to 15 residues. Trimming took 1 base from V and 1 from J, leaving 10 bases between them. CDR3 sequence: CASSLVSGTNTEAFF. CDR3 nucleotides: TGTGCCAGCAGCTTAGTTTCAGGGACGAACACTGAAGCTTTCTTT.

The chain employs TRBV12-3 or TRBV12-4 and TRBJ2-1; 9 bases align to TRBD2. This CDR3 comprises 16 residues. V lost 8 bases, J lost 6 bases, and 14 bases stayed unmatched. CDR3 in amino acids: CASGDWSSGGINEQFF. The CDR3 nucleotides read TGTGCCAGCGGTGACTGGTCAAGCGGGGGGATCAATGAGCAGTTCTTC.

This clonotype was detected only a few times. The V and J genes are TRBV7-2 and TRBJ1-1; D call uncertain. This CDR3 has 15 residues. The V end was cut by 1 base, the J end by 3 bases, with 12 bases between. CDR1 is SGHTA, CDR2 FQGNSA, per germline. The CDR3 sequence is CASSLGSTIYTEAFF. In DNA form, the CDR3 reads TGTGCCAGCAGCTTAGGAAGTACTATTTACACTGAAGCTTTCTTT.

The rearrangement links TRBV7-8 to TRBJ2-1; possibly TRBD1 or TRBD2 for D (5 bases each). There are 18 residues in the CDR3. CDR1 and CDR2 (germline): SGHVS, FQNEAQ. V shed 5 bases and J shed 4 bases, with 24 bases lying between them. The CDR3 DNA reads as TGTGCCAGCAGCGTAGGGACCCCCCCGGGCCGATTATACAATGAGCAGTTCTTC. This codes for CASSVGTPPGRLYNEQFF.

This clonotype was observed a few times. The rearrangement uses TRBV5-1 and TRBJ2-7; no reliable D call. CDR1 and CDR2 (germline): SGHRS, YFSETQ. Trimming left V 0 bases short and J 3 bases short, with 13 bases between. The CDR3 is 15 amino acids. The CDR3, as DNA: TGCGCCAGCAGCTTGGGACTTGTGGGATACTACGAGCAGTACTTC. Encoded protein: CASSLGLVGYYEQYF.

In its sample, this clonotype was seen many times. This sequence joins TRBV28 and TRBJ1-6; D gene unclear. The CDR3 has 13 residues. V dropped 6 bases and J dropped 7 bases, with 10 bases sitting between them. CDR1 and CDR2 (germline): MDHEN, SYDVKM. DNA of the CDR3: TGTGCCAGCAGAAGAGGGTTCAATTCACCCCTCCACTTT. Encoded protein: CASRRGFNSPLHF.

Only a few counts were recorded for this clonotype. The J gene is TRBJ2-1, the V gene TRBV20-1; 8 bases are shared with TRBD2. This CDR3 contains 15 residues. CDR1 and CDR2 from the germline V gene are DFQATT and SNEGSKA (reference sequence). V shed 1 base and J 5 bases; nucleotides not matched to a gene: 7. The CDR3 nucleotides read TGCAGTGCTAGAGGCGACGGGAGGGGGGACAATGAGCAGTTCTTC. Residues: CSARGDGRGDNEQFF.

J is TRBJ1-1 and V is TRBV6-5, with unresolved D. Germline CDR1 reads MNHEY; CDR2 reads SVGAGI. There are 14 residues in the CDR3. Between the trimmed V and J ends, which lost 2 bases and 4 bases, there was a span of 11 bases. The CDR3 spells CASSYKTLPTEAFF. CDR3 sequence (DNA): TGTGCCAGCAGTTACAAAACCCTCCCCACTGAAGCTTTCTTT.

This clonotype was observed once. V usage is TRBV14 and J usage is TRBJ2-1; D is ambiguous. Per germline, CDR1 SGHDN and CDR2 FVKESK. The CDR3 sequence is 14 residues long. V lost 0 bases, J lost 5 bases, and 8 bases lay in between. CDR3 region: CASSQEIRNNEQFF. The CDR3 nucleotides are TGTGCCAGCAGCCAAGAAATCAGAAACAATGAGCAGTTCTTC.

The genes are TRBV5-1 and TRBJ2-7; D ambiguous. The CDR3 is made up of 14 amino acids. V lost 0 bases and J 0 bases, leaving 7 bases between the germline ends. Germline V gene lookup returns CDR1 SGHRS and CDR2 YFSETQ. CDR3 residues: CASSLGVASYEQYF. CDR3 nucleotides: TGCGCCAGCAGCTTGGGGGTAGCCTCCTACGAGCAGTACTTC.

The CDR3 region has the DNA TGTGCCAGCAGTTCCCGTGGGAAACCGGGGCTCAACACTGAAGCTTTCTTT. It codes for CASSSRGKPGLNTEAFF. The chain has TRBV12-3 or TRBV12-4 and TRBJ1-1, with a tentative D call TRBD1 (5 bases). The germline V and J ends were trimmed by 4 bases and 2 bases, with 20 bases remaining between them. This CDR3 region has 17 residues.

A remark on this clonotype: The junction departs from the called germline gene at one end, perhaps through a read error. J is TRBJ2-7 and V is TRBV12-3 or TRBV12-4; D is undetermined. CDR3 length: 12 amino acids. This CDR3 reads CASSKSTYAQYF. The CDR3 DNA reads TGTGCCAGCAGTAAATCTACCTACGCGCAGTACTTC.

V and J are TRBV6-5 and TRBJ1-4, with 7 bases that match TRBD1. The J segment lost 7 bases and the V segment lost 5 bases, leaving 10 bases of the junction unmatched. From germline, CDR1 is MNHEY and CDR2 SVGAGI. This CDR3 region has 15 residues. CDR3 loop: CASSPSGTEPEKLFF. CDR3 coding DNA: TGTGCCAGCAGTCCCTCCGGGACAGAGCCTGAAAAACTGTTTTTT.

V and J are TRBV9 and TRBJ2-1, with no clear D. Trimming took 5 bases from V and 10 from J, leaving 13 bases between them. The CDR3 is 12 residues long. CDR1 is SGDLS, CDR2 YYNGEE, per germline. The CDR3 here is CASSPQFGEQFF. As DNA, the CDR3 is TGTGCCAGCAGTCCACAGTTTGGCGAGCAGTTCTTC.

The chain has TRBV20-1 and TRBJ2-1; no clear D gene. The germline V gene encodes CDR1 DFQATT and CDR2 SNEGSKA (reference sequence). V was cut by 0 bases and J by 6 bases, with 15 bases left in between. The CDR3 is 15 residues long. The CDR3 sequence: CSARDRAVRLNEQFF. CDR3 bases: TGCAGTGCTAGAGATAGGGCTGTTAGACTCAATGAGCAGTTCTTC.

The V and J genes are TRBV6-6 and TRBJ2-5, with D possibly TRBD1 on 6 matching bases. Per the germline V gene, CDR1 is MNHNY and CDR2 is SVGAGI (reference sequence). Trimming took 4 bases from V and 7 from J, leaving 22 bases between them. This CDR3 has 16 amino acids. As DNA, the CDR3 is TGTGCCAGCAGTTTACAACAGGGTCCGAAGTACGGGACCCAGTACTTC. Its protein product is CASSLQQGPKYGTQYF.

The rearrangement joins TRBV7-2 to TRBJ1-5; D is uncertain. The CDR3 extends over 13 amino acids. CDR1 SGHTA and CDR2 FQGNSA come from the germline V gene. Between the trimmed V and J ends, which lost 3 bases and 7 bases, there was a span of 10 bases. CDR3 residues: CASSLNIQQPQHF. The CDR3 DNA follows: TGTGCCAGCAGCTTGAACATACAGCAGCCCCAGCATTTT.

The chain uses TRBV7-9 and TRBJ2-5; the match to TRBD1 covers 11 bases. The germline V gene has CDR1 SEHNR and CDR2 FQNEAQ (reference sequence). The CDR3 loop spans 15 amino acids. The trim removed 5 bases at V and 11 bases at J, leaving 13 bases unmatched. The CDR3 sequence: CASSQRTGGYNEQYF. The DNA of the CDR3 is TGTGCCAGCAGCCAACGGACAGGGGGCTACAATGAGCAGTACTTC.